This T cell receptor (beta chain) stems from a study of blood T cell repertoires in COVID-19. About the study: Samples representing acute and convalescent COVID-19 were sourced from the United States, Italy and Spain.

The data were produced by immunoSEQ multiplex PCR, yet TCRdb's version contains in-frame clones alone and is incomplete. The top ten hold approximately 4% of the sample, which has a few hundred thousand clones, 82% seen once. V lost 5 bases to trimming and J lost 0 bases, with 8 bases between them. The CDR3 contains 14 residues. Germline V gene lookup returns CDR1 SGHRS and CDR2 YFSETQ. The chain combines TRBV5-1 with TRBJ2-2, with D unclear. The sequenced sample was peripheral blood. The sequence was obtained from a woman older than 75 with acute or convalescent COVID-19. DNA of the CDR3: TGCGCCAGCAGATCAACTACGAACACCGGGGAGCTGTTTTTT. Amino acid sequence: CASRSTTNTGELFF.